One TCR beta chain is described in this entry. This specimen comes from a study of beta chain features in type 1 diabetes. Whole-study context: Researchers looked at roughly 110 million sorted cells across all samples.

The investigators reverse transcribed all of the isolated RNA, so they sequenced expressed TCRB transcripts. Approximately 3.7 million reads per sample on average were obtained from naive, central memory and regulatory T cell samples. The method was immunoSEQ multiplex PCR; TCRdb's version includes in-frame clones alone and lacks a portion of them. The table includes over 300,000 clones, around 7.6% detected once. The sample taken for sequencing was central memory CD4+ T cells from blood. This TCR came from a woman under 30 in good health.

The DNA of the CDR3 is TGCGCCAGCAGCTTGGAGACTTCTAGCACAGATACGCAGTATTTT. It is translated as CASSLETSSTDTQYF. The rearrangement joins TRBV5-1 to TRBJ2-3; the D is unclear. V gave up 0 bases and J gave up 0 bases, with 8 bases separating them. The V gene's germline CDR1 is SGHRS and CDR2 YFSETQ. The CDR3 is 15 residues long.